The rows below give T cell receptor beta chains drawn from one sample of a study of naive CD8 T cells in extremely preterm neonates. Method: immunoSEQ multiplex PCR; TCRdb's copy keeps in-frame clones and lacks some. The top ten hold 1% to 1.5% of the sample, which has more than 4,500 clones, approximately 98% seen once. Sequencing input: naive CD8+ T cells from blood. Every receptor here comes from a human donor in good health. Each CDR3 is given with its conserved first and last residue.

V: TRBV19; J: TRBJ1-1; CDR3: CASSIAREAFF
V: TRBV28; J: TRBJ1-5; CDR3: CASDLAYNQPQHF
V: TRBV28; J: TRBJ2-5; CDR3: CASAAGETQYF
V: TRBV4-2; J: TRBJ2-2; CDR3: CASSQEGTGGPGELFF
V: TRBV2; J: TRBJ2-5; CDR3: CASSKGLAGYQETQYF
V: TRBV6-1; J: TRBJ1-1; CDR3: CASLKWTANTEAFF
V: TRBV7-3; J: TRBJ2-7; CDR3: CASSLYPRGLAGEEQYF
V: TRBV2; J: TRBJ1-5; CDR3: CASREGFANRPQHF
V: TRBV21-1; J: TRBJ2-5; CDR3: CASSSLAGGQETQYF
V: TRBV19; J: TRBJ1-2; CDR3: CATKGFEWDSYGYTF
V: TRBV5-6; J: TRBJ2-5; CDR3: CASSLVQGGGTQYF
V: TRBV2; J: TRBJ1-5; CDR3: CASSEYRGNQPQHF
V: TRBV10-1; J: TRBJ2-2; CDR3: CASSESVGGPGELFF
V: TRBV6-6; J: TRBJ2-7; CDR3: CASSYSTPSNEQYF